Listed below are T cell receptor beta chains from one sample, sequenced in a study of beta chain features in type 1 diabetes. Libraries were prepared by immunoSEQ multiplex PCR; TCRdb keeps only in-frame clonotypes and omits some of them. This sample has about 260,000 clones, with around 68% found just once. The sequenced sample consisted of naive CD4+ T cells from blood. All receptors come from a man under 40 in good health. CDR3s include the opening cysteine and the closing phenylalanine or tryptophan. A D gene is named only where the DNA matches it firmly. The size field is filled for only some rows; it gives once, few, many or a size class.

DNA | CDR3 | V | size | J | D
TGTGCCAGCAGCCCGGGAGCGGAACGCGAATCAGATACGCAGTATTTT | CASSPGAERESDTQYF | TRBV7-2 | - | TRBJ2-3 | -
TGCGCCAGCAGCTCGAGTGTGGGCGCGAAGACCCAGTACTTC | CASSSSVGAKTQYF | TRBV5-1 | - | TRBJ2-5 | -
TGCAGCGTGAGGACAGGGGAAGAGACCCAGTACTTC | CSVRTGEETQYF | TRBV29-1 | few | TRBJ2-5 | TRBD1
TGTGCCAGCAGCTTAGCGGGCCGGGATCAGTTCTTC | CASSLAGRDQFF | TRBV7-2 | - | TRBJ2-1 | -
TGCAGTGCAAGACTGAACAATGAGCAGTTCTTC | CSARLNNEQFF | TRBV20-1 | - | TRBJ2-1 | -
TGTGCCAGCAATTCCGGGGCGAGTTACGAGCAGTACTTC | CASNSGASYEQYF | TRBV2 | - | TRBJ2-7 | -
TGTGCCATCTCCCAACAGGGGGCCTACACCTTC | CAISQQGAYTF | TRBV2 | - | TRBJ1-2 | TRBD1
TGTGCCAGCAGTACCCCGGACAGGGCAGAGAGTGAGCAGTTCTTC | CASSTPDRAESEQFF | TRBV6-6 | few | TRBJ2-1 | TRBD1
TGTGCCTGGAGTGCGCCAGGGGCGGAAGAGACCCAGTACTTC | CAWSAPGAEETQYF | TRBV30 | - | TRBJ2-5 | -
TGCAGCGTTTTCACAGGGAGAAGTGGCTACACCTTC | CSVFTGRSGYTF | TRBV29-1 | - | TRBJ1-2 | -
TGTGCCAGCAGCTTCGACTACGAGCAGTACTTC | CASSFDYEQYF | TRBV7-9 | - | TRBJ2-7 | -
TGTGCTGCGAGGGGCTCTAATGAAAAACTGTTTTTT | CAARGSNEKLFF | TRBV30 | - | TRBJ1-4 | -
TGCGCCAGCAGCGGCGGCTCTGGGGCCAACGTCCTGACTTTC | CASSGGSGANVLTF | TRBV5-1 | - | TRBJ2-6 | -
TGTGCCAGCAGCCAAGAAGGCGGGAGTACCTACGAGCAGTACTTC | CASSQEGGSTYEQYF | TRBV4-2 | - | TRBJ2-7 | TRBD2
TGTGCCTGGAGACTAGCGGGAATGAATGAGCAGTTCTTC | CAWRLAGMNEQFF | TRBV30 | - | TRBJ2-1 | TRBD2
TGTGCCTGGAGTCCCGGAGCCTCCTACAATGAGCAGTTCTTC | CAWSPGASYNEQFF | TRBV30 | - | TRBJ2-1 | -
TGTGCCTGGAGTGTACATCTGGGCCCGGGGGAGACCCAGTACTTC | CAWSVHLGPGETQYF | TRBV30 | - | TRBJ2-5 | -
TGCAGCGCGACTCTTGCAACTAATGAAAAACTGTTTTTT | CSATLATNEKLFF | TRBV29-1 | few | TRBJ1-4 | -
TGTGCCAGCACCCGGGACAGGGCTGACCTCTCTCCGATGCAGTATTTT | CASTRDRADLSPMQYF | TRBV2 | - | TRBJ2-3 | TRBD1
TGCAGCGTTGAGGGGACAGGGACCTACGAGCAGTACTTC | CSVEGTGTYEQYF | TRBV29-1 | - | TRBJ2-7 | TRBD1
TGTGCCAGCAGCTTGGCGTCTAGAGGAGACACCGGGGAGCTGTTTTTT | CASSLASRGDTGELFF | TRBV5-4 | - | TRBJ2-2 | -
TGTGCCAGCAGCCATAGCGGGAGTGAGGGAAACATTCAGTACTTC | CASSHSGSEGNIQYF | TRBV11-2 | - | TRBJ2-4 | TRBD2
TGTGCCTGGAGGAATTATGAACCCCAGAACTATGGCTACACCTTC | CAWRNYEPQNYGYTF | TRBV30 | - | TRBJ1-2 | -
TGTGCCAGCAGCTATCAGGCTTACGGCTACACCTTC | CASSYQAYGYTF | TRBV7-2 | - | TRBJ1-2 | -
TGTGCCAGCAGCATGACTCGCACAGATACGCAGTATTTT | CASSMTRTDTQYF | TRBV7-2 | - | TRBJ2-3 | -
TGTGCCTGGGCCTCAAGCTCCGGGGGCTACACCTTC | CAWASSSGGYTF | TRBV30 | - | TRBJ1-2 | -
TGTGCCAGCAGCCGCGGACAGGCCACAGGTGCGCAGTATTTT | CASSRGQATGAQYF | TRBV6-5 | - | TRBJ2-3 | TRBD1
TGCAGCGTGCTGCTTCTAGCGGGTTATGACAATGAGCAGTTCTTC | CSVLLLAGYDNEQFF | TRBV29-1 | - | TRBJ2-1 | TRBD2
TGTGCCAGCAGTCGGGGGAGCAATGAGCAGTTCTTC | CASSRGSNEQFF | TRBV6-5 | few | TRBJ2-1 | -
TGCAGCGCCCTTCCGGGACCTAGCTCCTACGAGCAGTACTTC | CSALPGPSSYEQYF | TRBV29-1 | few | TRBJ2-7 | -
TGCAGCGTCGGGTCAGGCTACGAGCAGTACTTC | CSVGSGYEQYF | TRBV29-1 | - | TRBJ2-7 | -
TGCGCCAGCAGCCCTTGGACAGGGAGTATTTCCGGGGAGCTGTTTTTT | CASSPWTGSISGELFF | TRBV4-1 | few | TRBJ2-2 | TRBD1